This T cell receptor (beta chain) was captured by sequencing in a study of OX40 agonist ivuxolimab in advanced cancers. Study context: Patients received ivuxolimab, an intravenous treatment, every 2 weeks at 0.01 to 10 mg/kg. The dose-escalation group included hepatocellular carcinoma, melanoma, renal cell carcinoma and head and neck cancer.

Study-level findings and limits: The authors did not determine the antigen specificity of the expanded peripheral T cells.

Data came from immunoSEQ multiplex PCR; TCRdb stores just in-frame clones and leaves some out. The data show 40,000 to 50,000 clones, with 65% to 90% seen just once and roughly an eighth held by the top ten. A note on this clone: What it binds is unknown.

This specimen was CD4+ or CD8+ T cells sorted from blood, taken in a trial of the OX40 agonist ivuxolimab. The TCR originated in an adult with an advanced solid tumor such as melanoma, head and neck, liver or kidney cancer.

Written as DNA, the CDR3 is TGTGCCAGTAGCCTAACTGTGAGCTCCTACGAGCAGTACTTC. It yields the protein CASSLTVSSYEQYF. The chain links TRBV19 to TRBJ2-7, with D uncertain. Germline CDR1 is LNHDA and CDR2 is SQIVND (reference sequence). Trimming shortened V by 6 bases and J by 0 bases, and 12 bases separated the two germline ends. The CDR3 is 14 amino acids.